Only one count was recorded for the clone carrying this TCR beta chain. This entry belongs to a study of T cell changes during pregnancy in multiple sclerosis. The V gene's germline CDR1 is SGDLS and CDR2 YYNGEE. Trimming cost V 0 bases and J 1 base, with 8 bases left between them. The CDR3 spans 15 residues. Clones were read by immunoSEQ multiplex PCR, and TCRdb kept only the in-frame ones, dropping some. The sample contains tens of thousands of clones, around nine tenths of which appear only once. The genes are TRBV9 and TRBJ2-1, with D possibly TRBD2 on 5 matching bases. The source was CD8+ T cells from peripheral blood mononuclear cells, collected before pregnancy. This receptor was identified in a female donor with multiple sclerosis, enrolled in a pregnancy study. The CDR3 nucleotides read TGTGCCAGCAGCGTAGGAGGGAGATCCTACAATGAGCAGTTCTTC. Amino acids: CASSVGGRSYNEQFF.